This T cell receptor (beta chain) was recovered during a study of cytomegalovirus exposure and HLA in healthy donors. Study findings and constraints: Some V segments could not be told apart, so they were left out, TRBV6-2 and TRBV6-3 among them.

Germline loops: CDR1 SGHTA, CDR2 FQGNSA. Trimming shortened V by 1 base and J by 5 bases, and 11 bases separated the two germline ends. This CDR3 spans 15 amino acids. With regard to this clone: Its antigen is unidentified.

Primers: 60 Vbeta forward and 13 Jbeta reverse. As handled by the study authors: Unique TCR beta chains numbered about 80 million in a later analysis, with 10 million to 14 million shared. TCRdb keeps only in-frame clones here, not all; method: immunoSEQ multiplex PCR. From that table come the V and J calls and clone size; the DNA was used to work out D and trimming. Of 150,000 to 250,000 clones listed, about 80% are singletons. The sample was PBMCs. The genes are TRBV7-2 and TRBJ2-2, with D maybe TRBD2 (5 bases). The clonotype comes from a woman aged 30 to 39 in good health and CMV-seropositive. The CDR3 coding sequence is TGTGCCAGCAGCTTAGTATCGGGCGGGACCGGGGAGCTGTTTTTT. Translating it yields CASSLVSGGTGELFF.